Below are 5 T cell receptor beta chains sequenced from a single sample in a study of T cells in Graves' hyperthyroidism and ophthalmopathy. Researchers amplified the TCR beta CDR3 regions from RNA transcripts. With the HTBI primer set, the TCR CDR3 went through a first round of RT-PCR. Using its own MiXCR run on the multiplex PCR reads, TCRdb lists one record per CDR3 protein. The repertoire includes approximately 690,000 distinct CDR3 sequences, 14% of them detected once, and roughly an eighth sits in the top ten. The source material was blood. The receptors originated from a woman aged 45-65 years with Graves' ophthalmopathy.

A word on this clonotype: Since a much larger clone is just one base distant, this may be a read error. In this CDR3 the conserved last residue, phenylalanine or tryptophan, is missing, so a read error is likely. This chain uses TRBV9 with TRBJ1-3; D is ambiguous. Germline assignment: CDR1 SGDLS and CDR2 YYNGEE. The V end was cut by 0 bases, the J end by 1 base, with 5 bases between. CDR3 length: 14 amino acids. Here the CDR3 reads CASSVAASGNTIYS. The CDR3 DNA reads as TGTGCCAGCAGCGTAGCAGCGTCTGGAAACACCATATATTCT.

The chain employs TRBV20-1 and TRBJ2-7; the match to TRBD2 covers 12 bases. There are 14 residues in the CDR3. The V gene's germline CDR1 is DFQATT and CDR2 SNEGSKA (reference sequence). V shed 5 bases and J 1 base; nucleotides not matched to a gene: 3. DNA for the CDR3: TGCAGTGCTGCACTAGCGGGAGGTTCCTACGAGCAGTACTTC. Translating it yields CSAALAGGSYEQYF.

This clonotype showed up many times. The rearrangement links TRBV2 to TRBJ2-2; D is undetermined. The V gene lost 3 bases and the J gene lost 6 bases, with 11 bases spanning the gap. Germline CDR1 is SNHLY and CDR2 is FYNNEI. This CDR3 contains 14 residues. CDR3 DNA: TGTGCCAGCAGTGATGCTCTCTACTCCGGGGAGCTGTTTTTT. Protein sequence: CASSDALYSGELFF.

Turning to this clonotype: A read error may explain this, as a much larger clone is one base away. The gene calls are TRBV20-1 and TRBJ2-7; D is perhaps TRBD1 (6 bases). Germline assignment: CDR1 DFQATT and CDR2 SNEGSKA (reference sequence). The CDR3 loop spans 12 amino acids. The CDR3 nucleotides read TGCAGTGCGAAGCGAGGGGGATACGAGCAGCACTTC. It encodes CSAKRGGYEQHF.

This clonotype was counted only a few times. J is TRBJ2-5 and V is TRBV6-5; no reliable D call. There are 15 residues in the CDR3. V shed 0 bases and J shed 7 bases, with 15 bases lying between them. Germline V lookup: CDR1 MNHEY, CDR2 SVGAGI. Here the CDR3 reads CASSYSQVLSGTQYF. CDR3 coding DNA: TGTGCCAGCAGTTACTCGCAGGTTTTATCGGGGACCCAGTACTTC.